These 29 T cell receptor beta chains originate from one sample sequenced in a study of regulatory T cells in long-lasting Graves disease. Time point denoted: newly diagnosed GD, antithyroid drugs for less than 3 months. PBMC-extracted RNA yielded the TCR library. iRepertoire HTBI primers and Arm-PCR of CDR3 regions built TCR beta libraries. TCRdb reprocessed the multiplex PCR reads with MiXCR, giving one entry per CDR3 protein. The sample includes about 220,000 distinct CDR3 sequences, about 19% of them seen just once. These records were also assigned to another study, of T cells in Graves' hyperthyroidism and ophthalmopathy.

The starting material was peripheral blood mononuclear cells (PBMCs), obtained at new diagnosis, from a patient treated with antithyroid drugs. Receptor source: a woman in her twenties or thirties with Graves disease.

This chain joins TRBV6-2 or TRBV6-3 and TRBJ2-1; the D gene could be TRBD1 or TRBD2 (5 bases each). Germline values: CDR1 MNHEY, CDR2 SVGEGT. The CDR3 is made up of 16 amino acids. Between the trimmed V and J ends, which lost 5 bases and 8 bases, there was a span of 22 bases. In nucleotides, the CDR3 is TGTGCCAGCAGTGTACAAGAGGGGAGAACTAGGGATGAGCAGTTCTTC. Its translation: CASSVQEGRTRDEQFF.

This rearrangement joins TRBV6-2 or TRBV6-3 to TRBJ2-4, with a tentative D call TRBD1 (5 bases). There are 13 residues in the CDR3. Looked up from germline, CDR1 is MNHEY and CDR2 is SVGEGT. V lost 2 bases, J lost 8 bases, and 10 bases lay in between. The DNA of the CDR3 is TGTGCCAGCAGTTACAGGGGCGCGGACATTCAGTACTTC. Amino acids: CASSYRGADIQYF.

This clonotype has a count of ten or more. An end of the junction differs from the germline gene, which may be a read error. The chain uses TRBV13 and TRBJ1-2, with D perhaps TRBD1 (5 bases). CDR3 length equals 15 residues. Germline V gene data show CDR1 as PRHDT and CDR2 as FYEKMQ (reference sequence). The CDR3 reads CASSLGDLANYGYTF. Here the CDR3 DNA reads TGTGCCAGCAGCCTAGGGGATTTAGCTAACTATGGCTACACCTTC.

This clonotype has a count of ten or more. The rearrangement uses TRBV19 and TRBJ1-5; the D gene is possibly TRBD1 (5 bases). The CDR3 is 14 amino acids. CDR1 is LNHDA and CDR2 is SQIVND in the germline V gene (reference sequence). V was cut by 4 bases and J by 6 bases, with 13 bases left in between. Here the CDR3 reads CASSTDSWGQPQHF. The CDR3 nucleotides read TGTGCCAGTAGTACAGACAGTTGGGGTCAGCCCCAGCATTTT.

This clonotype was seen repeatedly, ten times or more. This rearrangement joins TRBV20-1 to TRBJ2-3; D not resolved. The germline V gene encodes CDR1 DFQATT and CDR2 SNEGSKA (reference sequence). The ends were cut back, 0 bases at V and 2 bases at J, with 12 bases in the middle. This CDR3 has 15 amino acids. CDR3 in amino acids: CSARDSRLHTDTQYF. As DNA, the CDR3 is TGCAGTGCTAGAGATTCGAGGCTTCACACAGATACGCAGTATTTT.

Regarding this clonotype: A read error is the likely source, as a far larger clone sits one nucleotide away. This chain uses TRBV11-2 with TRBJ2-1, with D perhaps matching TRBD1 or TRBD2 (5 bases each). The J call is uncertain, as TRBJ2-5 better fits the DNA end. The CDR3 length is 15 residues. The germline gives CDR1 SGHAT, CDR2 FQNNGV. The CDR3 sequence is CASRPTGTTQEAQYF. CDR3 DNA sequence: TGTGCCAGCAGGCCTACCGGGACGACCCAAGAGGCCCAGTACTTC.

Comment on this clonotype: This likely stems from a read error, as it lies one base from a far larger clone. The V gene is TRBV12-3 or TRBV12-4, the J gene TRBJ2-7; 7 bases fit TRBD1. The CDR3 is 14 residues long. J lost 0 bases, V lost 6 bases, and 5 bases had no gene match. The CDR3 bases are TGTGCCAGCAGATTGGGACAGTCCTCCTACGAGCAGTACTTC. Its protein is CASRLGQSSYEQYF.

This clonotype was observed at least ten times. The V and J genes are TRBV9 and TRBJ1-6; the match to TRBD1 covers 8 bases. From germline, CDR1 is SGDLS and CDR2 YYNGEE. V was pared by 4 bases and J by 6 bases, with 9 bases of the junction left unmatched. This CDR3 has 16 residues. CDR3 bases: TGTGCCAGCAGCTCCCAGGGGGCAATAAGTAATTCACCCCTCCACTTT. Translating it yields CASSSQGAISNSPLHF.

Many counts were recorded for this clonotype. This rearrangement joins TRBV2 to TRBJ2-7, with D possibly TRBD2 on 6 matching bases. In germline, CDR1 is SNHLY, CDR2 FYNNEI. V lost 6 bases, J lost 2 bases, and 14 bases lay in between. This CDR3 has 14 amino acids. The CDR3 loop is CASRGLPGPYEQYF. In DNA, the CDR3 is TGTGCCAGCAGGGGACTGCCCGGCCCCTACGAGCAGTACTTC.

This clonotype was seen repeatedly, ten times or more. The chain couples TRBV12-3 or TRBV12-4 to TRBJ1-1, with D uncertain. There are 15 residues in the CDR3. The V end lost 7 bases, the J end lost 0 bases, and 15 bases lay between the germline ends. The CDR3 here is CASILSFGLNTEAFF. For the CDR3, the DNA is TGTGCCAGCATCCTCTCCTTCGGATTGAACACTGAAGCTTTCTTT.

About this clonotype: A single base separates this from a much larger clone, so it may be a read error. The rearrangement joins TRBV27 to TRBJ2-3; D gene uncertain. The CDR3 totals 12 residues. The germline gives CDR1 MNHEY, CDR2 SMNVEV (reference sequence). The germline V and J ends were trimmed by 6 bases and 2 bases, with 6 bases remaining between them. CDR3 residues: CASRAYTDTQYF. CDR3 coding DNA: TGTGCCAGCAGGGCTTACACAGATACGCAGTATTTT.

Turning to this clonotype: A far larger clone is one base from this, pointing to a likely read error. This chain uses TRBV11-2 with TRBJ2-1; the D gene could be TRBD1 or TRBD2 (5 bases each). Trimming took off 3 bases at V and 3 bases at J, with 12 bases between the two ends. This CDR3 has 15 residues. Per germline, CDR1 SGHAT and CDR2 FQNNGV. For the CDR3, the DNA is TGTGCCAGCAGCTTCGCTAGGGACCGCTACAATGAGCAGTTCTTC. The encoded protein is CASSFARDRYNEQFF.

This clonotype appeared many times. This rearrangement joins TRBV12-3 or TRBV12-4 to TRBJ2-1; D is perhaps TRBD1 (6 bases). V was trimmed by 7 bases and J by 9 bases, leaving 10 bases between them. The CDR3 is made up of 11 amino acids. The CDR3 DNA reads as TGTGCCAGCACTCCAGGGGTTGAGCAGTTCTTC. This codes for CASTPGVEQFF.

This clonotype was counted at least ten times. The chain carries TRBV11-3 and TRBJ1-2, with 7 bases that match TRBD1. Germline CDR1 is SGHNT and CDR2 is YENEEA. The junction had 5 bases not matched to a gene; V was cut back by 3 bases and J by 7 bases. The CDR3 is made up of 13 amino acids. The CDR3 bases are TGTGCCAGCAGCTTGGGACAGCAGTTTGGCTACACCTTC. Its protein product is CASSLGQQFGYTF.

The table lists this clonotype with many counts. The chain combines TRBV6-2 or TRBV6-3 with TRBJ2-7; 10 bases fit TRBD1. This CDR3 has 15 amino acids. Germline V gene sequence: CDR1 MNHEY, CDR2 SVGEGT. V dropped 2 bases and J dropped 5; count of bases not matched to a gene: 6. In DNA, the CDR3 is TGTGCCAGCAGTTACGGGGGGACAGGGGATCACGAGCAGTACTTC. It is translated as CASSYGGTGDHEQYF.

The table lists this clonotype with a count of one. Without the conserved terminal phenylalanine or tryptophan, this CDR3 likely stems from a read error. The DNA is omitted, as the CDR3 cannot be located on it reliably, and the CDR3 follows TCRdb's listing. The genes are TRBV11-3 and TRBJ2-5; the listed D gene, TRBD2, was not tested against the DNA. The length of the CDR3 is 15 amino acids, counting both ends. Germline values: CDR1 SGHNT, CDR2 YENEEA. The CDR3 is CASSVSGGKEETPYV.

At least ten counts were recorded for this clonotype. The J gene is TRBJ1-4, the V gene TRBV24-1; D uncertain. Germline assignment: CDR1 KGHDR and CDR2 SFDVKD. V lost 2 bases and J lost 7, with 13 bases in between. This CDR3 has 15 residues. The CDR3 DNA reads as TGTGCCACCAGTGATTCCCGGGCAGATAGTGAAAAACTGTTTTTT. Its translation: CATSDSRADSEKLFF.

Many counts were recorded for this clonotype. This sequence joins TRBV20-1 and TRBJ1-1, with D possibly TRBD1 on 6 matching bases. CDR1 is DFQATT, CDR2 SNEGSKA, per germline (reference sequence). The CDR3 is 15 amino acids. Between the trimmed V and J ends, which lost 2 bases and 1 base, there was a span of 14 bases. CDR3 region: CSARSFTGPNTEAFF. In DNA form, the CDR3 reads TGCAGTGCTAGATCCTTTACAGGGCCGAACACTGAAGCTTTCTTT.

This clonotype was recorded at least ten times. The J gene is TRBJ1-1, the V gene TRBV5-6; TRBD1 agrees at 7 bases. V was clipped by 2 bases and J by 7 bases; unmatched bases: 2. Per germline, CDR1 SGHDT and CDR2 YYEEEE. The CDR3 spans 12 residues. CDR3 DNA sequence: TGTGCCAGCAGCTTTGGACAGGTTGAAGCTTTCTTT. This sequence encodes CASSFGQVEAFF.

The CDR3 region is CASSSGTGHTEAFF. Here the CDR3 DNA reads TGTGCCAGCAGTTCCGGGACAGGGCACACTGAAGCTTTCTTT. This chain links TRBV2 with TRBJ1-1, with 9 bases identical to TRBD1. The CDR3 spans 14 residues. V was pared by 5 bases and J by 3 bases, with 4 bases of the junction left unmatched. Germline CDR1 is SNHLY and CDR2 is FYNNEI.

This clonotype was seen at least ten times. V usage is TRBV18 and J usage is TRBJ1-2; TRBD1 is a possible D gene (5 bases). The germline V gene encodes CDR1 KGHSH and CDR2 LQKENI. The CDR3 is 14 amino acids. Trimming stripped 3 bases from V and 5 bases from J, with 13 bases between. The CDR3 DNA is TGTGCCAGCTCACCGTTATCCGGGGGTTATGGCTACACCTTC. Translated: CASSPLSGGYGYTF.

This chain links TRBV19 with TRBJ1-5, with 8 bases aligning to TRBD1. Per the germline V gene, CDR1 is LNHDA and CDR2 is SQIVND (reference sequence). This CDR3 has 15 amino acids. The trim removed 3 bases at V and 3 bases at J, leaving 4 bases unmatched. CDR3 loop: CASSMDRVDNQPQHF. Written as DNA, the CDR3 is TGTGCCAGTAGTATGGACAGGGTTGACAATCAGCCCCAGCATTTT.

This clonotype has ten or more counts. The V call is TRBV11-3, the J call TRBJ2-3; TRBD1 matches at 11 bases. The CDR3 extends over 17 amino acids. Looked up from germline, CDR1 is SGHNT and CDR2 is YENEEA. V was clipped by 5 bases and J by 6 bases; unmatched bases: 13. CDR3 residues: CASSPIGQGASRDTQYF. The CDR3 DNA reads TGTGCCAGCAGCCCCATTGGACAGGGGGCCTCTCGGGATACGCAGTATTTT.

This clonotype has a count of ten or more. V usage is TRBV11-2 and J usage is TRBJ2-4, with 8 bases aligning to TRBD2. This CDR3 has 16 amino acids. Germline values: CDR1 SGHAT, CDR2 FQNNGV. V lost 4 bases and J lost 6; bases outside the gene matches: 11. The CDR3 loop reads CASSSNRGGGRNIQYF. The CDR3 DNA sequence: TGTGCCAGCAGCTCCAACCGAGGCGGGGGGAGAAACATTCAGTACTTC.

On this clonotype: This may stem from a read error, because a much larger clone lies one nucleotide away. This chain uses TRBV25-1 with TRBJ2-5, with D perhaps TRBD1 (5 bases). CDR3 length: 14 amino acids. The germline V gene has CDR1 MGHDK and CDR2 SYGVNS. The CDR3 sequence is CASSKYTGQETQYF. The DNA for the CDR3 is TGTGCCAGCAGTAAATATACAGGTCAAGAGACCCAGTACTTC.

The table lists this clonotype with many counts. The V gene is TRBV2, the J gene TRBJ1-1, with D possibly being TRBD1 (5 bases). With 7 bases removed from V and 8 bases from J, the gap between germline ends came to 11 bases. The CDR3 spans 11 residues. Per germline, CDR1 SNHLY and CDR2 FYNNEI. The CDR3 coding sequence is TGTGCCAGCATACGGGGCCTCGAAGCTTTCTTT. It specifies CASIRGLEAFF.

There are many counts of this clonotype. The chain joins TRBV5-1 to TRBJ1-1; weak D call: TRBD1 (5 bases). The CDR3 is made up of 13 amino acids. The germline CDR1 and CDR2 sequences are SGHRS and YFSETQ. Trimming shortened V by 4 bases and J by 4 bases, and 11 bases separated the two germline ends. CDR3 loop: CASSLRGGTEAFF. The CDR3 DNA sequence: TGCGCCAGCAGCCTTCGGGGGGGCACTGAAGCTTTCTTT.

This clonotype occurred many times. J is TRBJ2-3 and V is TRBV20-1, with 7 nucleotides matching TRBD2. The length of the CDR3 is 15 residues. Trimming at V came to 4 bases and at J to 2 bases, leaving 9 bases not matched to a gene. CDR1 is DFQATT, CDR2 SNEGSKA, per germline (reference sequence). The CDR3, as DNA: TGCAGTGCTAATACCGAGCGGGGATTCACAGATACGCAGTATTTT. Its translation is CSANTERGFTDTQYF.

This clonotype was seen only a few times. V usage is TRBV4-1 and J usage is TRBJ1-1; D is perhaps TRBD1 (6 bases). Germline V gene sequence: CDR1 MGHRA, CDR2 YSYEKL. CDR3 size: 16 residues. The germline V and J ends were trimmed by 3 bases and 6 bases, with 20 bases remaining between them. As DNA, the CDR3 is TGCGCCAGCAGCCAGTTGGGCCCATGGGGGCTCCCTGAAGCTTTCTTT. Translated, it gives CASSQLGPWGLPEAFF.